The clone carrying this T cell receptor (beta chain) was counted at least ten times. Germline lookup yields CDR1 LGHNA and CDR2 YSLEER. After removal of 1 base from V and 6 bases from J, the junction contained 6 bases not matched to a gene. CDR3 size: 15 residues. The record originates from a study of blood T cells in healthy people across ages. Alongside a J-beta primer mix, a sample-barcoded 5' primer served in a second PCR lasting 7 to 11 cycles. Each CDR3 protein gets one entry after TCRdb re-called the 5' RACE reads with MiXCR. This sample yields some 690,000 distinct CDR3 sequences, of which about a fifth are seen a single time; roughly 22% belongs to the top ten.

Sequencing was done on a sample of blood. The chain joins TRBV4-3 to TRBJ2-4, with 7 bases identical to TRBD1. The sequence was obtained from a man aged 65 to 79 in good health. CDR3 coding DNA: TGCGCCAGCAGCCAAGCTCGGACAGGCCTAAACATTCAGTACTTC. This encodes CASSQARTGLNIQYF.